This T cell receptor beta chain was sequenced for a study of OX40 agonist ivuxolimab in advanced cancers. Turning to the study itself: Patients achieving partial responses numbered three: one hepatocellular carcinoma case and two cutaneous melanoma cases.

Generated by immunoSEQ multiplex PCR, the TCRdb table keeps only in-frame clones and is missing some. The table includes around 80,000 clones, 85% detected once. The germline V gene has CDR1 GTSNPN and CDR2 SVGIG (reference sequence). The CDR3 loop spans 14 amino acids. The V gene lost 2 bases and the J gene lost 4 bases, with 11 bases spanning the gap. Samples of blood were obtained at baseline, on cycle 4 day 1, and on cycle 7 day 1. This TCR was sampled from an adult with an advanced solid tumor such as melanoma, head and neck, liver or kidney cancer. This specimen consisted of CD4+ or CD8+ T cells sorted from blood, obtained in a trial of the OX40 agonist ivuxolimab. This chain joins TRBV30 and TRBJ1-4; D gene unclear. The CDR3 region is CAWSLSAYNEKLFF. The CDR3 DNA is TGTGCCTGGAGTCTAAGCGCCTATAATGAAAAACTGTTTTTT. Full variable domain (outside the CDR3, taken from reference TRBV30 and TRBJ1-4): SQTIHQWPATLVQPVGSPLSLECTVEGTSNPNLYWYRQAAGRGLQLLFYSVGIGQISSEVPQNLSASRPQDRQFILSSKKLLLSDSGFYLCAWSLSAYNEKLFFGSGTQLSVL.